Each of the 9 T cell receptor beta chains below was sequenced from the same sample in a study of response to subunit inactivated influenza vaccine. TCRdb itself ran the RT-PCR reads through MiXCR, one entry per CDR3 protein. The table lists about 780,000 distinct CDR3 sequences, roughly 18% of them singletons. This material consisted of PBMCs from blood, taken roughly 5 days after vaccination. These receptors came from a man aged 50-60 years who received an inactivated influenza vaccine.

This chain connects TRBV5-1 to TRBJ2-7; 8 bases align to TRBD2. The ends lost 5 bases at V and 4 bases at J; junction bases unmatched: 11. The CDR3 covers 15 residues. Germline loops: CDR1 SGHRS, CDR2 YFSETQ. This CDR3 is CASRGRTLAGYEQYF. CDR3 nucleotide sequence: TGCGCCAGCAGAGGTAGGACCCTAGCGGGTTACGAGCAGTACTTC.

V is TRBV29-1 and J is TRBJ1-5; unclear D gene. Trimming removed 5 bases from V and 1 base from J, with 6 bases in between. CDR3 length: 12 residues. CDR1 and CDR2 from the germline V gene are SQVTM and ANQGSEA. CDR3 sequence: CSVSWSNQPQHF. The CDR3 coding sequence is TGCAGCGTTTCTTGGAGCAATCAGCCCCAGCATTTT.

The chain uses TRBV20-1 and TRBJ2-3; 8 bases are a match to TRBD1. CDR1 is DFQATT and CDR2 is SNEGSKA in the germline V gene (reference sequence). The CDR3 length is 14 residues. Trimming removed 6 bases from V and 1 base from J; junction bases left unmatched: 6. The CDR3 DNA is TGCAGTGCCATCAGGGGGCGCGGCACAGATACGCAGTATTTT. Residues: CSAIRGRGTDTQYF.

V gene TRBV7-2 combines with J gene TRBJ2-7, with TRBD2 matching 10 bases. The trim removed 0 bases at V and 4 bases at J, leaving 12 bases unmatched. Germline V lookup: CDR1 SGHTA, CDR2 FQGNSA. The CDR3 sequence is 18 residues long. CDR3 sequence reads: CASSLAPMGLAGAYEQYF. CDR3 bases: TGTGCCAGCAGCTTAGCCCCAATGGGGCTAGCGGGAGCGTACGAGCAGTACTTC.

This clonotype has a single count. The rearrangement links TRBV4-2 to TRBJ1-5; D gene unclear. The CDR3 is 16 amino acids. Germline lookup yields CDR1 LGHNA and CDR2 YNFKEQ. Trimming took off 0 bases at V and 1 base at J, with 10 bases between the two ends. The CDR3 coding sequence is TGTGCCAGCAGCCAAGATTTCATGGGAAGCAATCAGCCCCAGCATTTT. Its protein product is CASSQDFMGSNQPQHF.

This clonotype has a handful of counts. This chain uses TRBV10-3 with TRBJ2-7; perhaps TRBD1 as D (6 bases). Germline loops: CDR1 ENHRY, CDR2 SYGVKD. Trimming took off 10 bases at V and 4 bases at J, with 14 bases between the two ends. The CDR3 extends over 12 amino acids. CDR3 sequence reads: CATEDSSYEQYF. CDR3 coding DNA: TGTGCCACCGAGGACAGTTCTTACGAGCAGTACTTC.

Many counts were recorded for this clonotype. The CDR3 loop reads CSATSLKRDGETQYF. The CDR3 DNA sequence: TGCAGTGCTACCTCATTGAAGCGGGACGGAGAGACCCAGTACTTC. The chain is built from TRBV20-1 and TRBJ2-5; 7 bases are shared with TRBD2. CDR3 size: 15 residues. V trimming: 4 bases; J trimming: 4 bases; junction bases outside the gene matches: 12. Germline V gene data show CDR1 as DFQATT and CDR2 as SNEGSKA (reference sequence).

The genes are TRBV20-1 and TRBJ1-4; TRBD1 matches 9 bases. With 3 bases clipped from V and 9 bases from J, the junction kept 8 bases outside the gene matches. This CDR3 has 14 residues. CDR1 is DFQATT, CDR2 SNEGSKA, per germline (reference sequence). In nucleotides, the CDR3 is TGCAGTGCTAGGACAGGGACAGGGAGGAAAAAACTGTTTTTT. Amino acids: CSARTGTGRKKLFF.

This clonotype was observed a few times. The V and J genes are TRBV29-1 and TRBJ2-5; perhaps TRBD1 as D (6 bases). The V end was cut by 7 bases, the J end by 1 base, with 19 bases between. Germline CDR1 SQVTM, CDR2 ANQGSEA. This CDR3 is built from 15 residues. The CDR3 is CSAKPGHLSQETQYF. Written as DNA, the CDR3 is TGCAGCGCAAAACCGGGACACTTATCCCAAGAGACCCAGTACTTC. The whole variable domain, remainder taken from reference TRBV29-1 and TRBJ2-5, is SAVISQKPSRDICQRGTSLTIQCQVDSQVTMMFWYRQQPGQSLTLIATANQGSEATYESGFVIDKFPISRPNLTFSTLTVSNMSPEDSSIYLCSAKPGHLSQETQYFGPGTRLLVL.